The clone carrying this T cell receptor (beta chain) was recorded only once. The data were taken from a study of spatial heterogeneity in lung cancer. CDR1 is MNHEY and CDR2 is SVGAGI in the germline V gene. This CDR3 has 15 residues. The V gene lost 0 bases and the J gene lost 3 bases, with 12 bases spanning the gap. As to time point: sample taken at primary tumor resection. Unsorted tumor, nontumor lung tissue or cryopreserved PBMC supplied the whole RNA. TCRdb re-derived calls from the 5' RACE reads in MiXCR, one entry per CDR3 protein. The top ten hold around 16% of the sample, which has 60,000 to 65,000 distinct CDR3 sequences, 8.4% seen once.

The material sequenced was PBMCs, taken at surgery. J is TRBJ2-7 and V is TRBV6-5, with a tentative D call TRBD1 (5 bases). The clonotype comes from a female donor with early-stage non-small cell lung cancer. CDR3 DNA: TGTGCCAGCAGTTACTCAGGGGTCCCTGACTACGAGCAGTACTTC. The encoded protein is CASSYSGVPDYEQYF.